The next 21 T cell receptor beta chains were all read from a single sample in a study of post-analysis software for immune sequencing data. These receptors' targets are unknown. Study-level findings and limits: About 5 TRBV segments (TRBV5-6, TRBV5-1 and TRBV20-1 among them) occurred more frequently in patients than in controls.

Researchers reported that TCR beta cDNA libraries carried unique molecular identifiers. TCRdb fed the PCR reads into MiXCR, producing one record per CDR3 protein. The table shows about 460,000 distinct CDR3 sequences, with around 40% occurring only once. The sequencing sample was made of blood. Receptor source: a girl aged 5 to 17 with multiple sclerosis.

CDR3 protein: CSASSLTQETQYF. CDR3 nucleotides: TGCAGTGCTAGTAGTCTAACTCAAGAGACCCAGTACTTC. The V gene is TRBV20-1, the J gene TRBJ2-5; D is unresolved. The V end was cut by 3 bases, the J end by 2 bases, with 10 bases between. This CDR3 spans 13 amino acids. Germline CDR1 DFQATT, CDR2 SNEGSKA (reference sequence).

The table lists this clonotype with a few counts. The chain employs TRBV7-9 and TRBJ2-7; 10 bases line up with TRBD1. The germline V gene encodes CDR1 SEHNR and CDR2 FQNEAQ (reference sequence). The CDR3 totals 14 residues. J lost 3 bases, V lost 8 bases, and 7 bases had no gene match. The DNA of the CDR3 is TGTGCCAGCTGCTCCGGGACAGGGGACTACGAGCAGTACTTC. It translates to CASCSGTGDYEQYF.

The chain links TRBV10-3 to TRBJ2-2, with 12 bases lining up with TRBD2. From germline, CDR1 is ENHRY and CDR2 SYGVKD. The CDR3 consists of 16 residues. J gave up 2 bases and V 6 bases, and 4 bases lay outside the gene matches. CDR3 nucleotides: TGTGCCATCAGCCAACTAGCGGGAGGCAACACCGGGGAGCTGTTTTTT. Encoded protein: CAISQLAGGNTGELFF.

This chain joins TRBV20-1 and TRBJ2-1, with D possibly called TRBD1 or TRBD2 (5 bases each). Trimming stripped 3 bases from V and 4 bases from J, with 10 bases between. This CDR3 has 13 residues. CDR1 is DFQATT, CDR2 SNEGSKA, per germline (reference sequence). CDR3 coding DNA: TGCAGTGCTAGGAGGGACGCATACAATGAGCAGTTCTTC. This gives the protein CSARRDAYNEQFF.

In nucleotides, the CDR3 is TGTGCCAGCAGCCCCGGACATCTCAATCAGCCCCAGCATTTT. It codes for CASSPGHLNQPQHF. The gene calls are TRBV28 and TRBJ1-5, with D possibly matching TRBD1 (5 bases). CDR3 length: 14 amino acids. CDR1 is MDHEN, CDR2 SYDVKM, per germline. Between the trimmed V and J ends, which lost 6 bases and 3 bases, there was a span of 12 bases.

The CDR3 reads CASTTQRGLGETQYF. CDR3 bases: TGTGCCAGCACCACGCAGAGGGGACTGGGAGAGACCCAGTACTTC. V and J are TRBV7-2 and TRBJ2-5; D may be TRBD2 (6 bases). Trimming pared 7 bases from V and 4 bases from J, leaving 19 bases between. The CDR3 spans 15 residues. The germline CDR1 and CDR2 sequences are SGHTA and FQGNSA.

This clonotype was observed once. This chain connects TRBV9 to TRBJ2-3; D possibly matches TRBD1 or TRBD2 (6 bases each). V shed 2 bases and J shed 0 bases, with 13 bases lying between them. This CDR3 spans 16 amino acids. CDR1 is SGDLS, CDR2 YYNGEE, per germline. The CDR3 region has the DNA TGTGCCAGCAGCGTCGGGCGGAGGGGGAGCACAGATACGCAGTATTTT. This translates into CASSVGRRGSTDTQYF.

Remarks on this clonotype: An end of the junction does not agree with germline; a read error may underlie this. The rearrangement links TRBV12-3 or TRBV12-4 to TRBJ2-3; D not certain. The CDR3 extends over 14 amino acids. CDR3 protein: CAGSISIATDTQYF. As DNA, the CDR3 is TGTGCCGGCAGTATAAGCATAGCAACAGATACGCAGTATTTT.

The chain links TRBV28 to TRBJ2-7; weak D call: TRBD2 (6 bases). Germline V gene sequence: CDR1 MDHEN, CDR2 SYDVKM. Trimming took 7 bases from V and 0 from J, leaving 19 bases between them. The CDR3 is 16 amino acids. Written as DNA, the CDR3 is TGTGCCAGCACCAAAAGTGGCGGGACGAGCTCCTACGAGCAGTACTTC. This gives the protein CASTKSGGTSSYEQYF.

The chain carries TRBV27 and TRBJ2-1; D uncertain. This CDR3 is built from 15 residues. CDR1 and CDR2 from the germline V gene are MNHEY and SMNVEV (reference sequence). Trimming removed 9 bases from V and 7 bases from J, with 22 bases in between. CDR3 sequence reads: CASGPLALGWNEQFF. The CDR3 nucleotides are TGTGCCAGTGGGCCATTAGCCTTGGGATGGAATGAGCAGTTCTTC.

The chain carries TRBV24-1 and TRBJ2-1; D not resolved. The CDR3 contains 15 residues. Trimming took off 3 bases at V and 5 bases at J, with 13 bases between the two ends. The germline gives CDR1 KGHDR, CDR2 SFDVKD. The CDR3: CATSDPYPRDNEQFF. The CDR3 DNA reads TGTGCCACCAGTGATCCCTACCCGCGTGACAATGAGCAGTTCTTC.

The chain carries TRBV4-3 and TRBJ2-1, with D possibly matching TRBD1 (6 bases). This CDR3 spans 15 amino acids. Germline lookup yields CDR1 LGHNA and CDR2 YSLEER. The V end lost 4 bases, the J end lost 0 bases, and 10 bases lay between the germline ends. DNA for the CDR3: TGCGCCAGCAGCCGTAGGGACACCTCCTACAATGAGCAGTTCTTC. This gives the protein CASSRRDTSYNEQFF.

In its sample, this clonotype was seen a few times. The gene calls are TRBV7-9 and TRBJ2-7; 9 positions agree with TRBD2. Germline V gives CDR1 SEHNR, CDR2 FQNEAQ (reference sequence). This CDR3 spans 17 amino acids. V shed 4 bases and J 2 bases; nucleotides not matched to a gene: 12. CDR3 bases: TGTGCCAGCAGCTCAGGGGTCGGCGGGGGGGGAGCCTACGAGCAGTACTTC. It encodes CASSSGVGGGGAYEQYF. Variable domain in full (rest from reference TRBV7-9 and TRBJ2-7): DTGVSQNPRHKITKRGQNVTFRCDPISEHNRLYWYRQTLGQGPEFLTYFQNEAQLEKSRLLSDRFSAERPKGSFSTLEIQRTEQGDSAMYLCASSSGVGGGGAYEQYFGPGTRLTVT.

This clonotype was picked up many times. This sequence joins TRBV20-1 and TRBJ1-2; 9 nucleotides line up with TRBD1. This CDR3 is 14 amino acids long. Germline V gene sequence: CDR1 DFQATT, CDR2 SNEGSKA (reference sequence). Unmatched junction bases numbered 5, after V lost 3 bases and J lost 3 bases. The CDR3 here is CSARTGGRYYGYTF. In DNA form, the CDR3 reads TGCAGTGCTAGGACAGGGGGGCGCTACTATGGCTACACCTTC.

The chain uses TRBV20-1 and TRBJ2-5; 8 nucleotides match TRBD2. V was clipped by 0 bases and J by 5 bases; unmatched bases: 8. The germline CDR1 and CDR2 sequences are DFQATT and SNEGSKA (reference sequence). This CDR3 region has 15 residues. The CDR3 DNA reads as TGCAGTGCTAGAGATTTGGCGGGGGGCGGGGAGACCCAGTACTTC. It codes for CSARDLAGGGETQYF.

The rearrangement joins TRBV7-2 to TRBJ2-3, with TRBD1 as a possible D gene (7 bases). Looked up from germline, CDR1 is SGHTA and CDR2 is FQGNSA. This CDR3 contains 15 residues. V gave up 5 bases and J gave up 0 bases, with 12 bases separating them. This CDR3 reads CASSAGQPSTDTQYF. CDR3 nucleotide sequence: TGTGCCAGCAGCGCGGGACAGCCTAGCACAGATACGCAGTATTTT.

This chain uses TRBV20-1 with TRBJ2-1, with a tentative D call TRBD1 (6 bases). Germline V lookup: CDR1 DFQATT, CDR2 SNEGSKA (reference sequence). V was cut by 6 bases and J by 6 bases, with 18 bases left in between. The CDR3 totals 14 residues. The CDR3 protein is CSATRGSRGNEQFF. CDR3 nucleotide sequence: TGCAGTGCCACCAGGGGTTCACGGGGCAATGAGCAGTTCTTC.

The V call is TRBV7-2, the J call TRBJ2-7; perhaps TRBD1 as D (5 bases). The germline CDR1 and CDR2 sequences are SGHTA and FQGNSA. Trimming removed 2 bases from V and 0 bases from J, with 14 bases in between. The CDR3 is 16 amino acids. The CDR3 nucleotides read TGTGCCAGCAGCTTAAGGCCAGGACAAAGCTCCTACGAGCAGTACTTC. Translating gives CASSLRPGQSSYEQYF.

This clonotype has just a few counts. This chain links TRBV3-1 with TRBJ2-3; TRBD2 agrees at 10 bases. The germline gives CDR1 LGHDT, CDR2 YNNKEL (reference sequence). V lost 0 bases and J lost 0; bases outside the gene matches: 15. The CDR3 sequence is 21 residues long. CDR3 protein: CASSQDLNQRGTSDSTDTQYF. The CDR3 DNA is TGTGCCAGCAGCCAAGATCTTAACCAACGGGGGACTAGCGACAGCACAGATACGCAGTATTTT.

V usage is TRBV4-3 and J usage is TRBJ2-1; TRBD2 matches at 10 bases. The CDR3 covers 20 residues. Germline V gene sequence: CDR1 LGHNA, CDR2 YSLEER. V lost 0 bases, J lost 3 bases, and 14 bases stayed unmatched. This chain's CDR3 is CASSQDLFRTSGKIYNEQFF. CDR3 DNA sequence: TGCGCCAGCAGCCAAGATCTATTTCGTACTAGCGGGAAAATCTACAATGAGCAGTTCTTC.

The chain links TRBV6-1 to TRBJ2-7; D gene ambiguous. The V end lost 4 bases, the J end lost 7 bases, and 17 bases lay between the germline ends. The CDR3 is made up of 14 amino acids. The germline V gene encodes CDR1 MNHNS and CDR2 SASEGT. The CDR3 region is CASSVYASPREQYF. CDR3 nucleotides: TGTGCCAGCAGTGTCTACGCCTCCCCGAGGGAGCAGTACTTC.